This is a list of T cell receptor beta chains from one sample in a study of T cell repertoires in cytomegalovirus infection. TCRdb itself ran the reads through MiXCR, one entry per CDR3 protein. Of nearly 700,000 distinct CDR3 sequences in the sample, 30% to 40% were seen once. Their cognate antigens are unknown. Sequencing was performed on cultured PBMCs, taken from culture after CMV antigen stimulation. All receptors derive from a human donor in good health (CMV status not recorded). Some clones in this sample may be carry-over from other donors' samples. Both conserved end residues are part of each CDR3. D genes are given only for firm matches. Clone sizes are given selectively: once, few, many, or a class where the clone is expanded.

CASSIRGLAEQETQYF TGTGCCAGCAGCATTAGAGGACTAGCGGAACAAGAGACCCAGTACTTC TRBD2 many TRBJ2-5 TRBV7-6 16
CSALGGSNQPQHF TGCAGTGCTCTCGGAGGGAGCAATCAGCCCCAGCATTTT . . TRBJ1-5 TRBV20-1 13
CASSFGTSGTDTQYF TGTGCCAGCAGCTTCGGGACTAGCGGGACAGATACGCAGTATTTT TRBD2 many TRBJ2-3 TRBV7-2 15
CASSYGTPDTDTQYF TGTGCCAGCAGTTACGGGACACCGGACACAGATACGCAGTATTTT . . TRBJ2-3 TRBV6-6 15
CASSLGDRAQENQYF TGTGCCAGCAGCTTAGGAGACAGGGCCCAAGAGAACCAGTACTTC TRBD1 . TRBJ2-5 TRBV11-2 15
CASRRDPTVYNEQFF TGTGCCAGCAGAAGGGATCCGACAGTGTACAATGAGCAGTTCTTC . . TRBJ2-1 TRBV6-2/TRBV6-3 15
CASSPGTMRNTEAFF TGTGCCAGCTCACCAGGGACAATGAGGAACACTGAAGCTTTCTTT . few TRBJ1-1 TRBV18 15
CSVEDHGQGTTGELFF TGCAGCGTTGAAGACCACGGACAGGGGACCACCGGGGAGCTGTTTTTT TRBD1 . TRBJ2-2 TRBV29-1 16
CASSETGVEETQYF TGTGCCAGCAGCGAGACAGGGGTGGAAGAGACCCAGTACTTC TRBD1 . TRBJ2-5 TRBV12-3/TRBV12-4 14
CASSSPTRYSYNEQFF TGTGCCAGCAGCTCCCCTACTCGTTACTCCTACAATGAGCAGTTCTTC . many TRBJ2-1 TRBV7-2 16
CASSLVMGNYGYTF TGTGCCAGCAGCTTAGTAATGGGAAACTATGGCTACACCTTC . many TRBJ1-2 TRBV7-2 14
CASSLDCCGGNTGELFF TGTGCCAGCAGCTTAGATTGTTGCGGAGGGAACACCGGGGAGCTGTTTTTT . . TRBJ2-2 TRBV7-2 17
CSARARPSGGRDEQFF TGCAGTGCTAGAGCGAGGCCTAGCGGGGGAAGGGATGAGCAGTTCTTC TRBD2 . TRBJ2-1 TRBV20-1 16
CASSPAGAGAEEQYF TGCGCCAGCAGCCCAGCGGGGGCGGGGGCAGAGGAGCAGTACTTC TRBD2 . TRBJ2-7 TRBV5-1 15
CASSSRGAAQHF TGTGCCAGCAGCTCCCGGGGGGCCGCCCAGCATTTT . many TRBJ1-5 TRBV7-2 12
CASRIQGNGEQYF TGTGCCAGCCGAATCCAGGGGAACGGCGAGCAGTACTTC . few TRBJ2-7 TRBV7-9 13
CASSQNPTEAFF TGCGCCAGCAGCCAAAATCCCACTGAAGCTTTCTTT . . TRBJ1-1 TRBV4-1 12
CASKTGYEQYF TGTGCCAGCAAGACAGGGTACGAGCAGTACTTC TRBD1 . TRBJ2-7 TRBV3-1 11
CASSTVTSGQETQYF TGTGCCAGTAGTACCGTTACTAGCGGCCAAGAGACCCAGTACTTC TRBD2 . TRBJ2-5 TRBV19 15
CASSPQGENTEAFF TGTGCCAGCAGTCCCCAGGGGGAGAACACTGAAGCTTTCTTT TRBD1 . TRBJ1-1 TRBV2 14
CSASRDGRETQYF TGCAGTGCTAGTCGAGACGGCAGAGAGACCCAGTACTTC . . TRBJ2-5 TRBV20-1 13
CASSRAGVSSYNEQFF TGTGCCAGCAGCAGAGCGGGAGTCAGCTCCTACAATGAGCAGTTCTTC TRBD2 . TRBJ2-1 TRBV6-6 16
CASSQGRARNTEAFF TGTGCCAGCAGCCAAGGGAGAGCACGGAACACTGAAGCTTTCTTT . . TRBJ1-1 TRBV14 15
CASNTGTSQETQYF TGCGCCAGCAACACCGGGACAAGCCAAGAGACCCAGTACTTC . few TRBJ2-5 TRBV5-1 14
CASSFDATRQYF TGCGCCAGCAGCTTCGACGCAACGAGACAGTATTTT . . TRBJ2-3 TRBV5-1 12
CASSLMSGTQYF TGTGCCAGCAGCTTAATGTCTGGTACGCAGTATTTT . many TRBJ2-3 TRBV7-2 12
CASHSAAAQETQYF TGTGCCAGCCATTCGGCGGCGGCCCAAGAGACCCAGTACTTC . . TRBJ2-5 TRBV7-2 14
CASSIGDLMNTEAFF TGTGCCAGTAGTATTGGGGATTTGATGAACACTGAAGCTTTCTTT . . TRBJ1-1 TRBV19 15
CSASWGDNSYEQYF TGCAGTGCTAGTTGGGGGGACAACTCCTACGAGCAGTACTTC . few TRBJ2-7 TRBV20-1 14
CASQLAARQAAGELFF TGTGCCAGCCAGCTAGCCGCGAGGCAGGCAGCCGGGGAGCTGTTTTTT . few TRBJ2-2 TRBV12-3/TRBV12-4 16
CASSQNPQETQYF TGTGCCAGCAGCCAGAATCCCCAAGAGACCCAGTACTTC . few TRBJ2-5 TRBV2 13
CAVIGSRVGGANVLTF TGTGCCGTCATCGGGTCAAGGGTTGGTGGGGCCAACGTCCTGACTTTC . few TRBJ2-6 TRBV7-9 16
CASTSGGPSYHNEQFF TGCGCCAGCACCTCCGGAGGACCTAGCTATCACAATGAGCAGTTCTTC . . TRBJ2-1 TRBV5-1 16
CASLGGKATYNSPLHF TGTGCCAGCCTCGGGGGGAAGGCCACCTATAATTCACCCCTCCACTTT . few TRBJ1-6 TRBV28 16
CASSLSHSTNYGYTF TGTGCCAGCAGCTTATCGCACAGCACTAACTATGGCTACACCTTC . many TRBJ1-2 TRBV11-3 15
CASTPLGLAVSTDTQYF TGTGCCAGCACCCCCCTTGGACTAGCGGTTAGCACAGATACGCAGTATTTT TRBD2 few TRBJ2-3 TRBV6-1 17
CASSFGVLEGLALETQYF TGTGCCAGCAGTTTTGGTGTTCTGGAGGGACTAGCGCTAGAGACCCAGTACTTC TRBD2 . TRBJ2-5 TRBV12-3/TRBV12-4 18
CASSLVGGYTGELFF TGTGCCAGCAGCTTGGTAGGCGGCTACACCGGGGAGCTGTTTTTT . once TRBJ2-2 TRBV5-3 15
CASSEQGDTPQHF TGTGCCAGCAGTGAACAGGGAGATACGCCCCAGCATTTT . few TRBJ1-5 TRBV6-1 13
CAISAGTGGYEQYF TGTGCCATCAGTGCCGGGACAGGGGGCTACGAGCAGTACTTC TRBD1 few TRBJ2-7 TRBV10-3 14
CASSLESRLGWETQYF TGTGCCAGCAGCTTAGAGTCTCGGTTAGGTTGGGAGACCCAGTACTTC . few TRBJ2-5 TRBV7-2 16
CASSGKGSNQPQHF TGTGCCAGCAGCGGAAAAGGCTCTAATCAGCCCCAGCATTTT . few TRBJ1-5 TRBV7-6 14
CASSADKGLNGYTF TGTGCCAGTAGCGCCGACAAGGGGCTGAATGGCTACACCTTC . . TRBJ1-2 TRBV19 14
CSASRPLGANEQFF TGCAGTGCTAGTCGGCCTCTGGGAGCCAATGAGCAGTTCTTC . . TRBJ2-1 TRBV20-1 14
CASSSGTPSNQPQHF TGTGCCAGCAGTTCCGGGACACCTAGCAATCAGCCCCAGCATTTT . few TRBJ1-5 TRBV6-5 15
CAISETDRGTDTQYF TGTGCCATCAGTGAGACGGACAGGGGAACAGATACGCAGTATTTT TRBD1 . TRBJ2-3 TRBV10-3 15
CASSPLGSKYGYTF TGTGCCAGCAGCCCCCTGGGGTCTAAATATGGCTACACCTTC . few TRBJ1-2 TRBV7-9 14